A single sample gave rise to the 6 T cell receptor beta chains below, sequenced in a study of cytomegalovirus exposure and HLA in healthy donors. In the PCR, 60 Vbeta and 13 Jbeta primers were used. Data came from immunoSEQ multiplex PCR; TCRdb stores just in-frame clones and leaves some out. The data show 100,000 to 150,000 clones, around 75% seen once. Source material: PBMCs. The receptors come from a man aged 55 to 70 in good health and CMV-seropositive.

V is TRBV10-1 and J is TRBJ2-7; possible D gene TRBD1, 6 bases. This CDR3 is 13 amino acids long. Germline V gene sequence: CDR1 WNHNN, CDR2 SYGVQD (reference sequence). Deletions cut 6 bases from V and 6 bases from J, with 15 bases between. CDR3 loop: CASSGQRVSEQYF. The DNA of the CDR3 is TGCGCCAGCAGCGGACAGAGGGTTTCCGAGCAGTACTTC.

This clone came up a few times. The chain couples TRBV5-6 to TRBJ2-5; 9 positions match TRBD2. Trimming removed 2 bases from V and 1 base from J; junction bases left unmatched: 3. The CDR3 runs to 15 residues. CDR1 is SGHDT and CDR2 is YYEEEE in the germline V gene. In DNA, the CDR3 is TGTGCCAGCAGCTTAAGCGGGGGGCCCCAAGAGACCCAGTACTTC. Its translation: CASSLSGGPQETQYF. Looking up the rest from reference TRBV5-6 and TRBJ2-5 gives the full variable domain: DAGVTQSPTHLIKTRGQQVTLRCSPKSGHDTVSWYQQALGQGPQFIFQYYEEEERQRGNFPDRFSGHQFPNYSSELNVNALLLGDSALYLCASSLSGGPQETQYFGPGTRLLVL.

This chain uses TRBV5-1 with TRBJ1-2; 9 positions match TRBD1. The CDR3 length is 15 residues. Germline V gene lookup returns CDR1 SGHRS and CDR2 YFSETQ. Trimming at V came to 0 bases and at J to 7 bases, leaving 7 bases not matched to a gene. This CDR3 reads CASSLGGQGWSGYTF. CDR3 bases: TGCGCCAGCAGCTTGGGGGGACAGGGATGGAGTGGCTACACCTTC.

The V and J genes are TRBV19 and TRBJ2-2; TRBD1 is a possible D gene (7 bases). The CDR3 runs 16 residues. V lost 3 bases to trimming and J lost 2 bases, with 13 bases between them. CDR1 is LNHDA, CDR2 SQIVND, per germline (reference sequence). CDR3 DNA: TGTGCCAGTAGTATCCTCAGGGGGGTCAACACCGGGGAGCTGTTTTTT. The encoded protein is CASSILRGVNTGELFF.

CDR3 protein: CASSLGQGSQETQYF. CDR3 bases: TGCGCCAGCAGCTTGGGACAGGGAAGCCAAGAGACCCAGTACTTC. This chain joins TRBV5-1 and TRBJ2-5; TRBD1 agrees at 7 bases. Germline loops: CDR1 SGHRS, CDR2 YFSETQ. The CDR3 has 15 residues. The J segment lost 1 base and the V segment lost 0 bases, leaving 3 bases of the junction unmatched.

The chain carries TRBV11-3 and TRBJ2-2; D remains unclear. Deletions cut 2 bases from V and 6 bases from J, with 7 bases between. Germline CDR1 and CDR2: SGHNT and YENEEA. CDR3 length equals 13 residues. CDR3 bases: TGTGCCAGCAGCTTACTTCCTGCCGGGGAGCTGTTTTTT. Amino acid sequence: CASSLLPAGELFF.